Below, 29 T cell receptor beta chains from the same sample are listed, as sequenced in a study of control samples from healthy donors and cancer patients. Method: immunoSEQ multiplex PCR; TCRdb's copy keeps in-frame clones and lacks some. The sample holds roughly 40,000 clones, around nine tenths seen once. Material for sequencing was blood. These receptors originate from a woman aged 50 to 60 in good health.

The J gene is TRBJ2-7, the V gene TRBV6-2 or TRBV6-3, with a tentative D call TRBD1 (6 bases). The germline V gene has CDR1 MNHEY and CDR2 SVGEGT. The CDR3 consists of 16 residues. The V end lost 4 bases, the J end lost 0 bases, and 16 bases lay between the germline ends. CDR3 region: CASSWGRGRGSYEQYF. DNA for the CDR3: TGTGCCAGCAGTTGGGGCAGGGGCCGAGGCTCCTACGAGCAGTACTTC.

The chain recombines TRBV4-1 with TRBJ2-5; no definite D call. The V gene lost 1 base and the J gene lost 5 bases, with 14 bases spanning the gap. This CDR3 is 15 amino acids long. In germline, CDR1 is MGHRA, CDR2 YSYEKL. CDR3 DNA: TGCGCCAGCAGCCAAGGCCAGAATTCCGGGGAGACCCAGTACTTC. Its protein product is CASSQGQNSGETQYF.

In DNA form, the CDR3 reads TGTGCCACCAGCAGGGACAGAATCAATCAGCCCCAGCATTTT. This encodes CATSRDRINQPQHF. This rearrangement joins TRBV15 to TRBJ1-5, with a weak D call TRBD1 (6 bases). Germline-derived CDR1 and CDR2 are LNHNV and YYDKDF (reference sequence). Deletions cut 3 bases from V and 3 bases from J, with 9 bases between. The CDR3 totals 14 residues.

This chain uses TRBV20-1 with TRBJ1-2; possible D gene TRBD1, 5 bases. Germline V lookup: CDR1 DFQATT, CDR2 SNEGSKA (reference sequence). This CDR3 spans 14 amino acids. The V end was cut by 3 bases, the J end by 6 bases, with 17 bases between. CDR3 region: CSASQRGLFDGYTF. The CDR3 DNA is TGCAGTGCTAGTCAACGGGGGTTATTTGATGGCTACACCTTC.

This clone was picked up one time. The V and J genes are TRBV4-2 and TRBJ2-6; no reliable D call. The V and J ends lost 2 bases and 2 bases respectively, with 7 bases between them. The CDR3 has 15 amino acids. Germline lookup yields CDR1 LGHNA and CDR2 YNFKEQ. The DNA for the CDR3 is TGTGCCAGCAGCCAAAGAGTGGCTGGGGCCAACGTCCTGACTTTC. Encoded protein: CASSQRVAGANVLTF.

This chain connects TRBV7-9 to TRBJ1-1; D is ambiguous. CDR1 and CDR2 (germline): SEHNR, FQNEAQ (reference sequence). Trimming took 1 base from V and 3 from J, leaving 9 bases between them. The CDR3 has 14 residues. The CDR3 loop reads CASSLEAGHTEAFF. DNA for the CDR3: TGTGCCAGCAGCTTAGAGGCAGGTCACACTGAAGCTTTCTTT.

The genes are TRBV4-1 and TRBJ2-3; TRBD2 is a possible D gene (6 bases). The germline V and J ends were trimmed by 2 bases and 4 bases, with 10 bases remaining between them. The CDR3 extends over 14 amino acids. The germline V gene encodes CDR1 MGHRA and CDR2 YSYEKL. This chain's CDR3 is CASSQLARADTQYF. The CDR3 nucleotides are TGCGCCAGCAGCCAACTAGCGAGGGCAGATACGCAGTATTTT.

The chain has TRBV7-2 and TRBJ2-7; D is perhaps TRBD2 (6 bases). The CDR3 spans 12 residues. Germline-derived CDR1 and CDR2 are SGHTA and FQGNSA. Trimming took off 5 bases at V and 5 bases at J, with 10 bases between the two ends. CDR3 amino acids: CASSAGRHEQYF. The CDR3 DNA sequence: TGTGCCAGCAGCGCGGGACGGCACGAGCAGTACTTC.

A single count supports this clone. Here the CDR3 DNA reads TGTGCCAGTAGTATAGCTCCTCAAGGTCTATCAGGCGTCGAGCAGTACTTC. Its translation: CASSIAPQGLSGVEQYF. V gene TRBV19 combines with J gene TRBJ2-7, with D unresolved. Germline V gene sequence: CDR1 LNHDA, CDR2 SQIVND (reference sequence). The CDR3 is 17 amino acids. Trimming took off 1 base at V and 6 bases at J, with 22 bases between the two ends.

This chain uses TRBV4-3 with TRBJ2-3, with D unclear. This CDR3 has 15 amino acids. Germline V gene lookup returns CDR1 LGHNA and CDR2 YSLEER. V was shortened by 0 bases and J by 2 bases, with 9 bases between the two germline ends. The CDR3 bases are TGCGCCAGCAGCCAAGACCCAAGACCCACAGATACGCAGTATTTT. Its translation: CASSQDPRPTDTQYF.

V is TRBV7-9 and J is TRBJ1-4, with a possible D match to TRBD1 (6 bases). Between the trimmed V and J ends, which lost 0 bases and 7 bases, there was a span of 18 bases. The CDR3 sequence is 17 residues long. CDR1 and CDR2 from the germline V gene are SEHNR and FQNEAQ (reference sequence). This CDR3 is CASSLALGRGSSEKLFF. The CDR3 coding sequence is TGTGCCAGCAGCTTAGCGCTAGGCAGGGGTTCGTCTGAAAAACTGTTTTTT.

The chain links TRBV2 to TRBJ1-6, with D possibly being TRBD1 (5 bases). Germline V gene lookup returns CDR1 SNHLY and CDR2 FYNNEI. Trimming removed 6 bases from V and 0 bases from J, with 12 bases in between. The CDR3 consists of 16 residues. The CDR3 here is CASSELTDSYNSPLHF. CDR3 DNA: TGTGCCAGCAGCGAACTGACAGACTCCTATAATTCACCCCTCCACTTT. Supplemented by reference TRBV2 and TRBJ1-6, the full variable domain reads EPEVTQTPSHQVTQMGQEVILRCVPISNHLYFYWYRQILGQKVEFLVSFYNNEISEKSEIFDDQFSVERPDGSNFTLKIRSTKLEDSAMYFCASSELTDSYNSPLHFGNGTRLTVT.

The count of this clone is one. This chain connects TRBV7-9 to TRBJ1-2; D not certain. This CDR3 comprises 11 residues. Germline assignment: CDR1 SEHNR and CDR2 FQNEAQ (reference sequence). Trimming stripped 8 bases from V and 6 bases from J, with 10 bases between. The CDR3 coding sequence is TGTGCCAGCCCCGTCGAGGATGGCTACACCTTC. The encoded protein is CASPVEDGYTF.

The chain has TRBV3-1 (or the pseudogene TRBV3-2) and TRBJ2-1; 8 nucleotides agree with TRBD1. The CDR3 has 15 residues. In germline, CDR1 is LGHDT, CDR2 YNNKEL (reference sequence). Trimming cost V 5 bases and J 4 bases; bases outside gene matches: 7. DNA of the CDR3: TGTGCCAGCAGCTCTCTGGACAGGGCGTACAATGAGCAGTTCTTC. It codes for CASSSLDRAYNEQFF.

CDR3 nucleotides: TGCAGCGTTGAAGGGGCCGCAGATACGCAGTATTTT. Translated: CSVEGAADTQYF. The chain combines TRBV29-1 with TRBJ2-3; D gene unclear. The germline V and J ends were trimmed by 1 base and 4 bases, with 6 bases remaining between them. Per the germline V gene, CDR1 is SQVTM and CDR2 is ANQGSEA. There are 12 residues in the CDR3.

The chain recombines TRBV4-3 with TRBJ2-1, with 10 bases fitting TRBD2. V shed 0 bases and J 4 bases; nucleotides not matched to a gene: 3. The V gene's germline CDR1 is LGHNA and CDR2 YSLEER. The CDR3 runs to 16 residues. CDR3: CASSQEPSGGYNEQFF. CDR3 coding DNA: TGCGCCAGCAGCCAAGAACCTAGCGGGGGATACAATGAGCAGTTCTTC.

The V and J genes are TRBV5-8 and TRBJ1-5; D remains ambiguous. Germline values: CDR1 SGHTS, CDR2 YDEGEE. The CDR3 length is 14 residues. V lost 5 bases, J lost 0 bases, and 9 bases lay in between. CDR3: CASSLLDSNQPQHF. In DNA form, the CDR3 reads TGTGCCAGCAGTCTTCTAGATAGCAATCAGCCCCAGCATTTT.

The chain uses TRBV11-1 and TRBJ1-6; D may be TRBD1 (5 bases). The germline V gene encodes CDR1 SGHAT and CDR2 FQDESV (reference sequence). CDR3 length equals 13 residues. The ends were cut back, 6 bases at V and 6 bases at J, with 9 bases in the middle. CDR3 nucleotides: TGTGCCAGCAGACCGGGACCTAATTCACCCCTCCACTTT. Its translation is CASRPGPNSPLHF.

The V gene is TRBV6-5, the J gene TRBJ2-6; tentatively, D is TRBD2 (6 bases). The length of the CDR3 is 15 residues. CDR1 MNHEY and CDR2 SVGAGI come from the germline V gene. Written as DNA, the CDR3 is TGTGCTACAAAGGCGGGGTCCTCTGGGGCCAACGTCCTGACTTTC. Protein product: CATKAGSSGANVLTF.

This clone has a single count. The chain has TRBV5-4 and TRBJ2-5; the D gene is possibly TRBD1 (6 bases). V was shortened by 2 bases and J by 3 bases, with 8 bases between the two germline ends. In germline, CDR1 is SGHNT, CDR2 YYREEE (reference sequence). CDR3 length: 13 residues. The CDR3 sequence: CASSFWTEETQYF. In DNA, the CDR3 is TGTGCCAGCAGCTTTTGGACAGAAGAGACCCAGTACTTC.

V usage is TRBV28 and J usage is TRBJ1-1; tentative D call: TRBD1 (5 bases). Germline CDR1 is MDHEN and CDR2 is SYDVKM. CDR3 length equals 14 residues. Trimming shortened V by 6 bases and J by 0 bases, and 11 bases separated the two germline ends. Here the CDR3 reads CASRPGRMNTEAFF. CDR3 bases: TGTGCCAGCAGACCGGGACGGATGAACACTGAAGCTTTCTTT.

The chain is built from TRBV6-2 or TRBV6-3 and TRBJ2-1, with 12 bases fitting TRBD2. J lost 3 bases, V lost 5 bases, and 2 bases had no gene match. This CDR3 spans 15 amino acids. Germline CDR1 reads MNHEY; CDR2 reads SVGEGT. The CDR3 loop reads CASSPTSGGYNEQFF. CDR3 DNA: TGTGCCAGCAGTCCGACTAGCGGGGGCTACAATGAGCAGTTCTTC.

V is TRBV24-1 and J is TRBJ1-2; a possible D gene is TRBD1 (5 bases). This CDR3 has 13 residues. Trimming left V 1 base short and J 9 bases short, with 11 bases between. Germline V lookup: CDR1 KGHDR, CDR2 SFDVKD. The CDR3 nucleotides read TGTGCCACCAGTGATTTCAGGGACCATCGCTACACCTTC. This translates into CATSDFRDHRYTF.

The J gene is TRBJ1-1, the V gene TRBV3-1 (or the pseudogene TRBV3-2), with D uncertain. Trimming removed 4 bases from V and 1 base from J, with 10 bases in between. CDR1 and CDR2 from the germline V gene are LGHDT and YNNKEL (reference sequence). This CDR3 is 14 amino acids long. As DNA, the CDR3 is TGTGCCAGCAGCCTGGCTTGGGGGAACACTGAAGCTTTCTTT. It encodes CASSLAWGNTEAFF.

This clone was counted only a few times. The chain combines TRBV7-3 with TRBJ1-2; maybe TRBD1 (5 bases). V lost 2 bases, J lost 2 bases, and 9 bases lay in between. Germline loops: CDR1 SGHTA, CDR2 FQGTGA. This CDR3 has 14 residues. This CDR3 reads CASSLSRDNYGYTF. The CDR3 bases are TGTGCCAGCAGCTTATCCAGGGACAACTATGGCTACACCTTC.

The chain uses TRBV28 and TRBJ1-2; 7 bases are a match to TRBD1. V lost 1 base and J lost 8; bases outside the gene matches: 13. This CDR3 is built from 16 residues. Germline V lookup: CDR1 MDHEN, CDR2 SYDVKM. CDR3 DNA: TGTGCCAGCAGTTTATCCCTACTAGACAGGGTGAACGGCTACACCTTC. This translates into CASSLSLLDRVNGYTF.

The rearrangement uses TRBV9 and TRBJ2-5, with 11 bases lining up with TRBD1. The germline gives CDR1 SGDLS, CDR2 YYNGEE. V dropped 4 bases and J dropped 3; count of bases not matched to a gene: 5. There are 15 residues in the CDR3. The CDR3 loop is CASSPGDRGKETQYF. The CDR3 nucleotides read TGTGCCAGCAGCCCTGGGGACAGGGGGAAAGAGACCCAGTACTTC.

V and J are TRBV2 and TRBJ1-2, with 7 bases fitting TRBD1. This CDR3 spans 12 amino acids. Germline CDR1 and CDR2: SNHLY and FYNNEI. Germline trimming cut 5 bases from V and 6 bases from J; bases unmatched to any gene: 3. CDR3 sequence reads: CASSLQGNGYTF. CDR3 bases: TGTGCCAGCAGTTTACAGGGGAATGGCTACACCTTC.

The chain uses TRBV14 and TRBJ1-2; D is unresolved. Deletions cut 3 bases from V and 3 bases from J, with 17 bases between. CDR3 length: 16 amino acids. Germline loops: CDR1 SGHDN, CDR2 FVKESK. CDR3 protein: CASSHSRVSTHYGYTF. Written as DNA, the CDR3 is TGTGCCAGCAGCCATAGTAGGGTTTCAACCCACTATGGCTACACCTTC. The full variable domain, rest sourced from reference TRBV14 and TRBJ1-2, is EAGVTQFPSHSVIEKGQTVTLRCDPISGHDNLYWYRRVMGKEIKFLLHFVKESKQDESGMPNNRFLAERTGGTYSTLKVQPAELEDSGVYFCASSHSRVSTHYGYTFGSGTRLTVV.